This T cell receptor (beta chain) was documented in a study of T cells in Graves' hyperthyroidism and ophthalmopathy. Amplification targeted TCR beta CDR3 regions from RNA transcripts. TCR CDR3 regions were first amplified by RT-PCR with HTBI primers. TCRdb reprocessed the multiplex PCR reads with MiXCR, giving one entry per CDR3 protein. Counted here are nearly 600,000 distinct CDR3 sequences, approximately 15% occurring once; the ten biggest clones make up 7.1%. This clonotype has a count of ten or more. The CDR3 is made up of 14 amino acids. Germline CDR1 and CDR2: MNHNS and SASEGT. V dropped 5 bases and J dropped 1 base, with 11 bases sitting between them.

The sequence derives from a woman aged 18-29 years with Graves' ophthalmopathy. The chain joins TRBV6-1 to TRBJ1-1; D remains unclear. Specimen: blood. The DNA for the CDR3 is TGTGCCAGCAGTTTCGATCCCGGGAACACTGAAGCTTTCTTT. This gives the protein CASSFDPGNTEAFF.